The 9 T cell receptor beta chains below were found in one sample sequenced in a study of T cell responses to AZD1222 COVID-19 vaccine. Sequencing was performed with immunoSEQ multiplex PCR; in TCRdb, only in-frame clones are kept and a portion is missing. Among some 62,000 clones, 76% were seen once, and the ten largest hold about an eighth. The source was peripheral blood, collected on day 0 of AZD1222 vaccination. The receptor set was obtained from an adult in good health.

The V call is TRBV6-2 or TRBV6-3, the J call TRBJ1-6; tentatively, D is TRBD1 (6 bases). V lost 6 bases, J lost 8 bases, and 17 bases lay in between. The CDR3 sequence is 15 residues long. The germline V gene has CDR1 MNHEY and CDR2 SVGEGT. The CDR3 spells CASSTVQGTDSPLHF. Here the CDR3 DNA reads TGTGCCAGCAGCACCGTACAGGGAACGGATTCACCCCTCCACTTT.

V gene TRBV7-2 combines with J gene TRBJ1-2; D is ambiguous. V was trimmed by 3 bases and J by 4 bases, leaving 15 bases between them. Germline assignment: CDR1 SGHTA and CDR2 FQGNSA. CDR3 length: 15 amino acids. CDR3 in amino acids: CASSFDLLASYGYTF. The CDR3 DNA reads TGTGCCAGCAGCTTTGACCTCCTTGCTAGCTATGGCTACACCTTC.

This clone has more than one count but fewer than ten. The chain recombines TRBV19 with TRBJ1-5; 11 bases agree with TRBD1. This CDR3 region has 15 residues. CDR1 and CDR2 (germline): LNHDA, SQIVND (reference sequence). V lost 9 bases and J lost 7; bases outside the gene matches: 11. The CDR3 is CASLSGTGGVQPQHF. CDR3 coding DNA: TGTGCCAGCCTCTCCGGGACAGGGGGAGTGCAGCCCCAGCATTTT.

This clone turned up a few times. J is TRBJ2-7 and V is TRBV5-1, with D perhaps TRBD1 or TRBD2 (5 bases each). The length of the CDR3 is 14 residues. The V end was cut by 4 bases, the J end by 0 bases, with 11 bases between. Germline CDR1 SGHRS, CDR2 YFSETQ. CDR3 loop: CASSIRDPSYEQYF. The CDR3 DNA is TGCGCCAGCAGCATCCGGGACCCCTCCTACGAGCAGTACTTC.

The chain's CDR3 is CAISGPGQANTEAFF. Written as DNA, the CDR3 is TGTGCCATCAGTGGTCCGGGGCAGGCGAACACTGAAGCTTTCTTT. This sequence joins TRBV10-3 and TRBJ1-1; possible D gene TRBD1, 5 bases. The CDR3 spans 15 residues. V lost 4 bases to trimming and J lost 1 base, with 13 bases between them. CDR1 ENHRY and CDR2 SYGVKD come from the germline V gene.

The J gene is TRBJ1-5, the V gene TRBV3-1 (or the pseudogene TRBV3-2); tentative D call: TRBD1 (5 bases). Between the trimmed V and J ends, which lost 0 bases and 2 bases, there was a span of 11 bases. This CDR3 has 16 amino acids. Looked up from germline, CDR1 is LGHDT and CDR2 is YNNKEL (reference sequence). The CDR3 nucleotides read TGTGCCAGCAGCCAAGATGGGGGGAATGGCAATCAGCCCCAGCATTTT. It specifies CASSQDGGNGNQPQHF.

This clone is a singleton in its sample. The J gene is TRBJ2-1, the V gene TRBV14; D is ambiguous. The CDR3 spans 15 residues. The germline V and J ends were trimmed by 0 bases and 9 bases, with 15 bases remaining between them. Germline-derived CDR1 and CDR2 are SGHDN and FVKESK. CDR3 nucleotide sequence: TGTGCCAGCAGCCAAGATTATTACGGGCGGAGTGAGCAGTTCTTC. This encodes CASSQDYYGRSEQFF.

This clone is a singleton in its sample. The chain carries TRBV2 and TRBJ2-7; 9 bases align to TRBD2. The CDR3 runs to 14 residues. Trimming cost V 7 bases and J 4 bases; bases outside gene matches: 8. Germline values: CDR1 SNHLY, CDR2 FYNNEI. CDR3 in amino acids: CASTQGLAEYEQYF. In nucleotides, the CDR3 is TGTGCCAGCACTCAGGGACTAGCAGAATACGAGCAGTACTTC.

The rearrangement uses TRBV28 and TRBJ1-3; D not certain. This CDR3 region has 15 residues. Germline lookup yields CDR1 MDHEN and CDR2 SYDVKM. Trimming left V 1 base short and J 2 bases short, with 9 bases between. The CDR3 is CASSLSVTPGNTIYF. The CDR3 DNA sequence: TGTGCCAGCAGTTTATCGGTAACTCCTGGAAACACCATATATTTT.